These T cell receptor beta chains were read from a single sample in a study of shared clonotypes between healthy human individuals. Some clones are missing from TCRdb's copy, which holds only in-frame ones; the method was immunoSEQ multiplex PCR. Of approximately 2,200,000 clones detected, 85% to 95% appear once; the ten largest clones hold roughly 1.7%. What was sequenced was naive CD8+ T cells from PBMCs. These receptors all come from a man aged 18-30 years in good health. Some clones in this sample may be carry-over from other donors' samples. Each CDR3 is given with its conserved first and last residue. Only some rows state a clone size, as once, few, many or a class for expanded clones.

j_call | v_call | clone_size | cdr3_aa
TRBJ2-1 | TRBV27 | . | CASSSWTSGIYNEQFF
TRBJ2-2 | TRBV19 | . | CASSIRGLTGELFF
TRBJ2-3 | TRBV13 | . | CASSLFGGGTDTQYF
TRBJ1-2 | TRBV7-9 | few | CASSLDGYTF
TRBJ2-3 | TRBV7-3 | . | CASSRDYSSTDTQYF
TRBJ1-3 | TRBV7-6 | . | CASSLVMQGLGNTIYF
TRBJ2-3 | TRBV21-1 | . | CASSTGTSGRAVDTQYF
TRBJ2-7 | TRBV5-8 | . | CASSLSLELAKEQYF
TRBJ2-3 | TRBV5-8 | . | CASSSSLRRGAWVGTDTQYF
TRBJ2-7 | TRBV19 | . | CASSPRGLAATYEQYF
TRBJ1-1 | TRBV27 | . | CASSSPGVNTEAFF
TRBJ2-1 | TRBV9 | . | CASSVELRGAGEQFF
TRBJ2-3 | TRBV5-5 | . | CASNLIMSSTDTQYF
TRBJ2-5 | TRBV27 | . | CASSPSGETQYF
TRBJ2-3 | TRBV13 | . | CASSLMGYTDTQYF
TRBJ1-2 | TRBV11-2 | . | CASSFGGANYGYTF
TRBJ2-3 | TRBV9 | . | CASSVDAGGGTDTQYF
TRBJ2-3 | TRBV27 | . | CASNQLAGSTDTQYF
TRBJ2-7 | TRBV27 | . | CASSLSVPYEQYF
TRBJ2-1 | TRBV13 | . | CASSLRIVQYNEQFF
TRBJ2-2 | TRBV5-6 | . | CASSSMTRGRPTGELFF
TRBJ2-7 | TRBV4-1 | once | CASSQGRDSSYEQYF
TRBJ2-2 | TRBV5-4 | . | CASSWDRTNTGELFF
TRBJ1-2 | TRBV28 | . | CASRGKGLLLYGYTF
TRBJ2-1 | TRBV5-1 | . | CASSSHPAGSSYNEQFF
TRBJ1-1 | TRBV30 | . | CAWSNGPRTAEAFF
TRBJ2-1 | TRBV7-3 | . | CASSLTAGVHEQFF
TRBJ2-7 | TRBV7-2 | . | CASSFGDVRLAGGEQYF
TRBJ2-1 | TRBV7-9 | . | CASSLSSGRTDEQFF
TRBJ2-1 | TRBV4-2 | . | CASSLRVRLAGHGEQFF
TRBJ2-7 | TRBV2 | . | CASSERRYEQYF
TRBJ1-1 | TRBV5-1 | . | CASREDLLRTKNTEAFF